The sequence of this TCR beta chain was determined in a study of Graves' ophthalmopathy and Graves' hyperthyroidism. Study-wide results and caveats: Blood also held most thyroid clonotypes expanded above 0.001 frequency.

Hyperthyroidism was new, under 2 months, in patients aged 18 to 65. This clonotype was counted ten times or more. What it recognizes is unknown. Transcripts of RNA were the source for amplifying TCR beta CDR3 regions. Second-round multiplex PCR came after a first-round RT-PCR that employed HTBI primers. Each CDR3 protein is one row after TCRdb ran MiXCR on the multiplex PCR reads. The profile shows 620,000 or so distinct CDR3 sequences, over 20% of them singletons. Trimming cost V 6 bases and J 5 bases, with 19 bases left between them. Germline CDR1 MNHNS, CDR2 SASEGT. CDR3 length: 15 amino acids. Sequenced material: peripheral blood. The chain couples TRBV6-1 to TRBJ2-5, with a tentative D call TRBD1 (5 bases). The origin of this receptor is a young woman with stable Graves' hyperthyroidism. Some clones in this sample may be carry-over from other donors' samples. DNA for the CDR3: TGTGCCAGCAGAGTCACCAGGGTCCTCTCGGAGACCCAGTACTTC. This sequence encodes CASRVTRVLSETQYF.